These T cell receptor beta chains were read from a single sample in a study of cytomegalovirus exposure and HLA in healthy donors. Data came from immunoSEQ multiplex PCR; TCRdb stores just in-frame clones and leaves some out. This sample has roughly 160,000 clones, with over 60% found just once. The sample taken for sequencing was PBMCs. The receptors come from a woman between 25 and 40 years old in good health and CMV-seronegative. Each CDR3 is given with its conserved first and last residue. Each record gives: J gene, V gene, CDR3 length, clone size, CDR3 protein. Clone size, where shown, is once, few, many, or a class for clones that have expanded.

j_call: TRBJ2-4; v_call: TRBV9; cdr3_length: 15; clone_size: NA; cdr3_aa: CASSVSRGGKNIQYF
j_call: TRBJ2-1; v_call: TRBV19; cdr3_length: 12; clone_size: NA; cdr3_aa: CASSIVDNEQFF
j_call: TRBJ1-1; v_call: TRBV2; cdr3_length: 13; clone_size: NA; cdr3_aa: CASSDVGRAEAFF
j_call: TRBJ2-5; v_call: TRBV18; cdr3_length: 14; clone_size: NA; cdr3_aa: CASSPGGDGETQYF
j_call: TRBJ2-6; v_call: TRBV4-2; cdr3_length: 20; clone_size: NA; cdr3_aa: CASSQEVGGSLFSGANVLTF
j_call: TRBJ2-6; v_call: TRBV7-9; cdr3_length: 16; clone_size: many; cdr3_aa: CASRPGTYSGANVLTF
j_call: TRBJ2-5; v_call: TRBV4-1; cdr3_length: 13; clone_size: NA; cdr3_aa: CASSQVLGGPQYF
j_call: TRBJ2-3; v_call: TRBV27; cdr3_length: 15; clone_size: few; cdr3_aa: CASSPVAGDPDTQYF
j_call: TRBJ2-7; v_call: TRBV6-4; cdr3_length: 16; clone_size: NA; cdr3_aa: CASSDSGQGNLRVQYF
j_call: TRBJ1-2; v_call: TRBV4-1; cdr3_length: 14; clone_size: NA; cdr3_aa: CASGQDNGVYGYTF
j_call: TRBJ2-7; v_call: TRBV28; cdr3_length: 13; clone_size: NA; cdr3_aa: CASSLEDAYEQYF
j_call: TRBJ2-1; v_call: TRBV29-1; cdr3_length: 15; clone_size: NA; cdr3_aa: CSVPIAGNTYNEQFF
j_call: TRBJ1-1; v_call: TRBV28; cdr3_length: 14; clone_size: NA; cdr3_aa: CASSERGGVTEAFF
j_call: TRBJ2-7; v_call: TRBV5-4; cdr3_length: 15; clone_size: NA; cdr3_aa: CASNPGGLGAYEQYF
j_call: TRBJ2-7; v_call: TRBV7-2; cdr3_length: 12; clone_size: few; cdr3_aa: CASSTTSREQYF
j_call: TRBJ1-2; v_call: TRBV19; cdr3_length: 10; clone_size: NA; cdr3_aa: CASSGRGYTF
j_call: TRBJ1-6; v_call: TRBV2; cdr3_length: 12; clone_size: once; cdr3_aa: CASRTGGSPLHF
j_call: TRBJ2-2; v_call: TRBV5-1; cdr3_length: 15; clone_size: NA; cdr3_aa: CASSFSGRGAGELFF
j_call: TRBJ2-1; v_call: TRBV7-9; cdr3_length: 14; clone_size: few; cdr3_aa: CASSSSGSRGEQFF
j_call: TRBJ2-4; v_call: TRBV18; cdr3_length: 18; clone_size: NA; cdr3_aa: CASSPILPTGSTKNIQYF
j_call: TRBJ1-3; v_call: TRBV30; cdr3_length: 14; clone_size: NA; cdr3_aa: CAWSVPGQENTIYF
j_call: TRBJ1-1; v_call: TRBV13; cdr3_length: 12; clone_size: NA; cdr3_aa: CASSSIPTEAFF
j_call: TRBJ2-5; v_call: TRBV28; cdr3_length: 13; clone_size: NA; cdr3_aa: CASSRSGGETQYF
j_call: TRBJ2-2; v_call: TRBV5-1; cdr3_length: 15; clone_size: NA; cdr3_aa: CASRFRLAGDRELFF
j_call: TRBJ1-1; v_call: TRBV4-1; cdr3_length: 15; clone_size: few; cdr3_aa: CASSQEGQMNTEAFF
j_call: TRBJ1-2; v_call: TRBV15; cdr3_length: 13; clone_size: NA; cdr3_aa: CATSISRDYGYTF
j_call: TRBJ2-5; v_call: TRBV15; cdr3_length: 15; clone_size: NA; cdr3_aa: CATSGGTGGFETQYF
j_call: TRBJ2-3; v_call: TRBV7-9; cdr3_length: 16; clone_size: NA; cdr3_aa: CASSLATSVSTDTQYF
j_call: TRBJ1-1; v_call: TRBV28; cdr3_length: 14; clone_size: NA; cdr3_aa: CASSRTPANTEAFF
j_call: TRBJ2-5; v_call: TRBV6-5; cdr3_length: 13; clone_size: few; cdr3_aa: CASSYDIQETQYF
j_call: TRBJ2-7; v_call: TRBV7-9; cdr3_length: 18; clone_size: NA; cdr3_aa: CASSSHLSASGSEDEQYF
j_call: TRBJ2-2; v_call: TRBV2; cdr3_length: 15; clone_size: NA; cdr3_aa: CASSGTSGITGELFF
j_call: TRBJ2-3; v_call: TRBV14; cdr3_length: 14; clone_size: few; cdr3_aa: CASSQDYNTDTQYF
j_call: TRBJ2-1; v_call: TRBV7-9; cdr3_length: 17; clone_size: NA; cdr3_aa: CASSPFPASDSYNEQFF
j_call: TRBJ1-4; v_call: TRBV29-1; cdr3_length: 13; clone_size: few; cdr3_aa: CSVETGGSEKLFF
j_call: TRBJ2-7; v_call: TRBV4-3; cdr3_length: 14; clone_size: few; cdr3_aa: CASSQLGRMHEQYF
j_call: TRBJ2-2; v_call: TRBV5-1; cdr3_length: 17; clone_size: few; cdr3_aa: CASSTPGTSHGTGELFF
j_call: TRBJ1-1; v_call: TRBV28; cdr3_length: 11; clone_size: NA; cdr3_aa: CASTQGTEAFF
j_call: TRBJ2-7; v_call: TRBV7-2; cdr3_length: 15; clone_size: few; cdr3_aa: CASSSQAGQTYEQYF